The clone carrying this T cell receptor (beta chain) was recorded many times. The antigen remains unidentified. These data are taken from a study of T-cell reconstitution after alpha-beta-depleted transplantation in children. Findings and limits, study-wide: The study reportedly traced alpha-beta T cells about two months after transplant to several hundred expanded graft clones. Diversity of TCRbeta at day 60 was high in some patients, arising from surviving recipient T cells and thymic progenitors. T cells produced anew were the main source of T-cell counts and diversity one year after transplant.

Deletions cut 3 bases from V and 7 bases from J, with 20 bases between. The germline V gene has CDR1 MDHEN and CDR2 SYDVKM. CDR3 size: 16 residues. A TCRbeta library incorporating unique molecular identifiers was prepared. TCRdb analysed the PCR reads with MiXCR anew, one entry per CDR3 protein. The sample consists of a few hundred thousand distinct CDR3 sequences, around a tenth of them appearing once. The specimen was peripheral blood, collected 180 days after TCRalphabeta/CD19-depleted stem cell transplant. The chain employs TRBV28 and TRBJ2-3; D may be TRBD1 or TRBD2 (5 bases each). The sequence was collected from a male patient aged 2-15 years who had a stem cell transplant for chronic granulomatous disease, so the T cells may come from the graft donor. The CDR3: CASSFGIWGNGNTQYF. The CDR3 bases are TGTGCCAGCAGTTTTGGGATTTGGGGGAATGGAAATACGCAGTATTTT.